These 2 T cell receptor beta chains share one sample of origin, sequenced in a study of shared clonotypes between healthy human individuals (dated by TCRdb to about 2020). Library generation was performed with the immunoSEQ multiplex PCR assay. TCRdb took over this immuneACCESS table, retaining in-frame rearrangements with V and J assigned. Such tables are incomplete; in checked studies, under half of the missing clones stem from an unresolved V gene, and the remainder is unexplained. In all, the sample holds some 900,000 clones, and about three quarters of those were seen once. The ten largest clonotypes hold around 1.4% of the sample. The sample was memory CD4+ T cells sorted from blood. Sample cell subset or site, as interpreted from the label and publication: CD45RA-negative fraction. These receptors all come from a man younger than 35 in good health.

The genes are TRBV7-3 and TRBJ2-5; D ambiguous. Looked up from germline, CDR1 is SGHTA and CDR2 is FQGTGA. V lost 5 bases and J 5 bases, leaving 12 bases between the germline ends. The CDR3 is 13 residues long. The CDR3 spells CASSDGLLETQYF. The CDR3 bases are TGTGCCAGCAGCGACGGGTTATTGGAGACCCAGTACTTC.

V usage is TRBV5-1 and J usage is TRBJ1-1; maybe TRBD1 (6 bases). V gave up 1 base and J gave up 8 bases, with 15 bases separating them. Germline V gene sequence: CDR1 SGHRS, CDR2 YFSETQ. This CDR3 has 14 amino acids. The CDR3 bases are TGCGCCAGCAGCTTGTCGGCCCAGGGGTACGAAGCTTTCTTT. As protein: CASSLSAQGYEAFF.